This T cell receptor beta chain was sequenced during a study of CD8 T cells in ankylosing spondylitis. TCRdb itself ran the 5' RACE reads through MiXCR, one entry per CDR3 protein. The data contain tens of thousands of distinct CDR3 sequences, roughly 5.2% of them singletons. V lost 7 bases to trimming and J lost 0 bases, with 15 bases between them. From germline, CDR1 is SGHVS and CDR2 FQNEAQ. This CDR3 is built from 15 residues. This clonotype was found many times. The chain has TRBV7-8 and TRBJ1-2; D possibly corresponds to TRBD1 (5 bases). The origin of this receptor is a male donor with ankylosing spondylitis or in good health (not recorded which). The source material was blood, either unsorted or a sorted T cell fraction (not recorded which). In DNA form, the CDR3 reads TGTGCCAGCACCCTAGAGGGCAGGGCTAACTATGGCTACACCTTC. Its protein product is CASTLEGRANYGYTF. The variable domain in full, completed from reference TRBV7-8 and TRBJ1-2, reads GAGVSQSPRYKVAKRGQDVALRCDPISGHVSLFWYQQALGQGPEFLTYFQNEAQLDKSGLPSDRFFAERPEGSVSTLKIQRTQQEDSAVYLCASTLEGRANYGYTFGSGTRLTVV.